This T cell receptor (beta chain) was documented in a study of blood T cell repertoires in COVID-19. Study as a whole: T cells, B-cell-depleted T cells, or PBMCs provided the cDNA or gDNA that served as material.

This clone was observed a few times. Germline CDR1 and CDR2: SGHAT and FQNNGV. CDR3 length: 19 amino acids. Trimming took 4 bases from V and 9 from J; bases not matched to a gene: 18. The repertoire was sequenced with immunoSEQ multiplex PCR; TCRdb's copy has only in-frame clones and lacks some. Found here are about 210,000 clones, roughly 91% of them singletons; the top ten hold 7% to 9%. The J gene is TRBJ1-6, the V gene TRBV11-2; 10 nucleotides match TRBD1. Material: PBMCs or T cells enriched from blood (not recorded which). The sequence was obtained from a man aged 25-40 years in a cohort exposed to, infected with or recovered from COVID-19 (not recorded which). CDR3 nucleotide sequence: TGTGCCAGCAGCTCACCCCGCCGGGACAGGGGAGCTTCAGGTTCACCCCTCCACTTT. Its protein is CASSSPRRDRGASGSPLHF. Drawing the rest from reference TRBV11-2 and TRBJ1-6, the complete variable domain is EAGVAQSPRYKIIEKRQSVAFWCNPISGHATLYWYQQILGQGPKLLIQFQNNGVVDDSQLPKDRFSAERLKGVDSTLKIQPAKLEDSAVYLCASSSPRRDRGASGSPLHFGNGTRLTVT.